Below, 10 T cell receptor beta chains from the same sample are listed, as sequenced in a study of shared clonotypes between healthy human individuals. Produced via immunoSEQ multiplex PCR; TCRdb's table is partial and in-frame only. The sample has approximately 2,000,000 clones; around 93% are singletons. The sequencing input was naive CD4+ T cells from PBMCs. This sample's subset: CD45RA+ positively selected. The receptors derive from a man between 18 and 29 years old in good health. Some clones in this sample may be carry-over from other donors' samples.

The chain's CDR3 is CASTHLQGADTQYF. The CDR3 DNA reads TGTGCCAGCACCCATTTACAGGGGGCGGATACGCAGTATTTT. The V call is TRBV11-1, the J call TRBJ2-3; 9 bases line up with TRBD1. The CDR3 extends over 14 amino acids. CDR1 is SGHAT and CDR2 is FQDESV in the germline V gene (reference sequence). The V segment lost 7 bases and the J segment 6 bases; nucleotides outside the gene matches: 8. The full variable domain, completed using reference TRBV11-1 and TRBJ2-3, is EAEVAQSPRYKITEKSQAVAFWCDPISGHATLYWYRQILGQGPELLVQFQDESVVDDSQLPKDRFSAERLKGVDSTLKIQPAELGDSAMYLCASTHLQGADTQYFGPGTRLTVL.

The chain joins TRBV5-1 to TRBJ2-1, with 7 bases that match TRBD2. CDR3 length equals 16 residues. Trimming removed 3 bases from V and 3 bases from J; junction bases left unmatched: 9. In germline, CDR1 is SGHRS, CDR2 YFSETQ. CDR3 coding DNA: TGCGCCAGCAGCTCGGGCTTTAGCGGGTACTACAATGAGCAGTTCTTC. It specifies CASSSGFSGYYNEQFF.

This clone has just a few counts. The CDR3 DNA follows: TGTGCCAGCAGCCGACTAAGGGACAGCCGCAATCAGCCCCAGCATTTT. This gives the protein CASSRLRDSRNQPQHF. The chain recombines TRBV7-8 with TRBJ1-5, with 7 nucleotides matching TRBD1. Germline CDR1 and CDR2: SGHVS and FQNEAQ. The CDR3 is 16 residues long. V dropped 5 bases and J dropped 2; count of bases not matched to a gene: 9.

The chain couples TRBV9 to TRBJ2-6; D is undetermined. Germline CDR1 reads SGDLS; CDR2 reads YYNGEE. Trimming shortened V by 5 bases and J by 0 bases, and 9 bases separated the two germline ends. This CDR3 is 15 amino acids long. In DNA, the CDR3 is TGTGCCAGCAGTCTCTTTATCTCTGGGGCCAACGTCCTGACTTTC. This sequence encodes CASSLFISGANVLTF. The whole variable domain, remainder taken from reference TRBV9 and TRBJ2-6, is DSGVTQTPKHLITATGQRVTLRCSPRSGDLSVYWYQQSLDQGLQFLIQYYNGEERAKGNILERFSAQQFPDLHSELNLSSLELGDSALYFCASSLFISGANVLTFGAGSRLTVL.

Concerning this clone: Other nucleotide sequences from this sample produce the same CDR3. V and J are TRBV18 and TRBJ2-5; 8 bases line up with TRBD1. CDR3 length: 14 residues. Germline V gene sequence: CDR1 KGHSH, CDR2 LQKENI. V shed 3 bases, J shed 1 base, and the junction held 1 base outside the gene matches. The CDR3: CASSPGQGQETQYF. CDR3 in DNA: TGTGCCAGCTCACCTGGACAGGGCCAAGAGACCCAGTACTTC.

Note on this clone: The same CDR3 arises from other DNA sequences in this sample as well. V gene TRBV10-1 combines with J gene TRBJ2-1; TRBD2 might be the D (6 bases). The germline V gene has CDR1 WNHNN and CDR2 SYGVQD (reference sequence). This CDR3 is built from 16 residues. Trimming removed 0 bases from V and 4 bases from J, with 13 bases in between. The CDR3 here is CASSESGSGGYNEQFF. For the CDR3, the DNA is TGCGCCAGCAGTGAGTCGGGTAGCGGAGGGTACAATGAGCAGTTCTTC.

The chain carries TRBV18 and TRBJ1-1, with TRBD1 matching 9 bases. The CDR3 is made up of 16 amino acids. In germline, CDR1 is KGHSH, CDR2 LQKENI. V lost 2 bases and J lost 2; bases outside the gene matches: 6. For the CDR3, the DNA is TGTGCCAGCTCACCAATTCCGGGACAGGGAAACACTGAAGCTTTCTTT. Its protein product is CASSPIPGQGNTEAFF.

This chain joins TRBV18 and TRBJ1-1; D not certain. There are 13 residues in the CDR3. CDR1 and CDR2 from the germline V gene are KGHSH and LQKENI. V was trimmed by 0 bases and J by 7 bases, leaving 9 bases between them. CDR3 loop: CASSPPAGVEAFF. CDR3 in DNA: TGTGCCAGCTCACCACCCGCAGGAGTTGAAGCTTTCTTT.

The chain carries TRBV23-1 and TRBJ2-7; a weak D match, TRBD1 (6 bases). TRBV23-1 is an ORF, and what it does is uncertain. CDR3 length equals 18 residues. Trimming stripped 1 base from V and 2 bases from J, with 21 bases between. CDR3 sequence (DNA): TGCGCCAGCAGTCAATTCCCCTACTCTCAGGGGCGACCCTACGAGCAGTACTTC. Translated: CASSQFPYSQGRPYEQYF.

V is TRBV11-3 and J is TRBJ2-1, with D possibly TRBD2 on 5 matching bases. The CDR3 loop spans 15 amino acids. The V end lost 5 bases, the J end lost 5 bases, and 16 bases lay between the germline ends. Germline CDR1 SGHNT, CDR2 YENEEA. The CDR3 nucleotides read TGTGCCAGCAGCCTAGCCTATTTTCAGGACAATGAGCAGTTCTTC. This gives the protein CASSLAYFQDNEQFF.